This T cell receptor beta chain is drawn from a study of cytomegalovirus exposure and HLA in healthy donors. General study points: Available immune exposure information covered CMV serostatus only. In a later analysis, V- and J-gene trimming of beta chains associated with a DCLRE1C missense variant, replicated independently. Compared with the roughly 700-donor mean, an Asian-associated ancestry cluster reportedly had fewer N-insertions, according to a later analysis.

The CDR3 extends over 13 amino acids. V lost 0 bases and J 1 base, leaving 6 bases between the germline ends. Germline V CDR1 and CDR2: GTSNPN, SVGIG (reference sequence). Turning to this clone: As yet, its antigen is unknown.

Both 60 Vbeta primers and 13 Jbeta primers went into the PCR. As originally analysed: Later work found around 72 million unique TCR beta chains, with 9.5 million to 14 million shared. Sequenced by immunoSEQ multiplex PCR; TCRdb stores in-frame clones only, minus some. V and J calls and clone size follow that table, whereas D and trimming were derived from the DNA. The sample holds 90,000 to 150,000 clones, more than 65% seen once. The chain links TRBV30 to TRBJ1-2; no reliable D call. This receptor was identified in a middle-aged man in good health and CMV-seropositive. The sequencing sample was made of PBMCs. CDR3 loop: CAWSVPGNYGYTF. CDR3 DNA sequence: TGTGCCTGGAGTGTGCCGGGTAACTATGGCTACACCTTC.